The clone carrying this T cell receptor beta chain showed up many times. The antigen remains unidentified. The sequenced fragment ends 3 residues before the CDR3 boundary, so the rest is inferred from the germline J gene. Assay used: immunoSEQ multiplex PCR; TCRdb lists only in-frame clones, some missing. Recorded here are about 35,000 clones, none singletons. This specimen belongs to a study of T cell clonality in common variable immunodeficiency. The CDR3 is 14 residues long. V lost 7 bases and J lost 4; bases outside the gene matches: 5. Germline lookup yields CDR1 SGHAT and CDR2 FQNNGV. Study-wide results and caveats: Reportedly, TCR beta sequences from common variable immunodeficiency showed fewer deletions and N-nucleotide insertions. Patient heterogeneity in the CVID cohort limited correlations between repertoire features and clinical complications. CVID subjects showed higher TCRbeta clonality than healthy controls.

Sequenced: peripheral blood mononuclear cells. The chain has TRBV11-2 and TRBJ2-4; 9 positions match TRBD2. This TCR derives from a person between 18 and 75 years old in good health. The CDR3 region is CASKLAGGKNIQYF. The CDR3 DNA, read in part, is TGTGCCAGCAAACTAGCGGGTGGAAAAAACATT.